The entry that follows covers one TCR beta chain sequence. The sample belongs to a study of technical replicates of blood from several donors. The data were produced by immunoSEQ multiplex PCR, yet TCRdb's version contains in-frame clones alone and is incomplete. The data hold about 70,000 clones, with over 85% observed a single time. The sample comprised T cells isolated from PBMCs. The clonotype was recovered from a human donor in good health.

The CDR3 nucleotides read TGTGCCAGCAGCTTCTTGACAGGGGGAGGCGGGGAGCTGTTTTTT. Protein product: CASSFLTGGGGELFF. The chain is built from TRBV11-3 and TRBJ2-2, with 9 positions matching TRBD1. This CDR3 is 15 amino acids long. Germline V gene lookup returns CDR1 SGHNT and CDR2 YENEEA. Trimming took 3 bases from V and 7 from J; bases not matched to a gene: 6.